The subject of this entry is one T cell receptor beta chain. Its antigen is unidentified. Clones were read by immunoSEQ multiplex PCR, and TCRdb kept only the in-frame ones, dropping some. The sample lists approximately 2.5 million clones; over 85% were seen once. These data come from a study of shared clonotypes between healthy human individuals. The wider study: CD8 memory received one plate per donor, CD8 naive two, CD4 memory three and CD4 naive three.

The germline V gene encodes CDR1 SGHTA and CDR2 FQGNSA. V was clipped by 4 bases and J by 2 bases; unmatched bases: 17. The CDR3 sequence is 19 residues long. Adult donors, all healthy and HIV-negative, had no recent acute infections or vaccinations. Study-level points and caveats: The study found lower generation probabilities in non-shared clonotypes than in those shared by all four donors.

The source material was naive CD4+ T cells from PBMCs. Sample subset: CD45RA+ positively selected. The V and J genes are TRBV7-2 and TRBJ2-7, with 10 bases identical to TRBD2. This clonotype was obtained from a man younger than 35 in good health. Some clones in this sample may be carry-over from other donors' samples. The CDR3 loop is CASSSSLRTSGFGAYEQYF. CDR3 bases: TGTGCCAGCAGCTCTTCCCTGCGGACTAGCGGATTTGGGGCCTACGAGCAGTACTTC.